This T cell receptor beta chain was observed in a study of OX40 agonist ivuxolimab in advanced cancers. Study details: It was ivuxolimab, an agonistic anti-OX40 (CD134) antibody, that patients were treated with. A diagnosis of hepatocellular carcinoma, melanoma, renal cell or head and neck cancer was present in dose-escalation patients.

Trimming cost V 3 bases and J 4 bases; bases outside gene matches: 4. Germline loops: CDR1 MGHRA, CDR2 YSYEKL. This CDR3 has 14 amino acids. Only in-frame clones appear in the TCRdb table, and some are missing; sequencing was by immunoSEQ multiplex PCR. The sample shows more than 65,000 clones, roughly nine tenths of them seen only once. This chain connects TRBV4-1 to TRBJ1-1; 8 bases agree with TRBD1. This clonotype was sampled from an adult with an advanced solid tumor such as melanoma, head and neck, liver or kidney cancer. This specimen was CD4+ or CD8+ T cells sorted from blood, taken in a trial of the OX40 agonist ivuxolimab. The CDR3 DNA follows: TGCGCCAGCAGCCACCCTGACAGGGGCACTGAAGCTTTCTTT. Translated, it gives CASSHPDRGTEAFF.